This entry is about one T cell receptor beta chain. Its antigen is unidentified. This sample was taken from a study of cytomegalovirus exposure and HLA in healthy donors. This CDR3 contains 17 residues. Germline assignment: CDR1 SGDLS and CDR2 YYNGEE. J lost 0 bases, V lost 0 bases, and 6 bases had no gene match. Profiled with immunoSEQ multiplex PCR; TCRdb holds only in-frame clones, not every one. The profile shows some 140,000 clones, approximately 92% of them singletons. Findings and caveats of the study: According to the study, 160 or so TCR beta chains were cytomegalovirus-associated.

V is TRBV9 and J is TRBJ2-3; 8 bases fit TRBD1. The material sequenced was PBMCs. This TCR was recovered from a woman aged 18 to 35 in good health and CMV-seropositive. For the CDR3, the DNA is TGTGCCAGCAGCGTAGAAGGACAGGGCCTCAGCACAGATACGCAGTATTTT. It yields the protein CASSVEGQGLSTDTQYF.